The 30 T cell receptor beta chains below were found in one sample sequenced in a study of blood T cell repertoires in COVID-19. TCRdb's copy holds only in-frame clones and misses some; the assay was immunoSEQ multiplex PCR. The table has 150,000 to 200,000 clones, 85% to 90% seen once. Sequenced: peripheral blood. The receptors here all came from a man aged 55 to 70 with COVID-19, enrolled during active disease.

The V call is TRBV19, the J call TRBJ2-1; tentatively, D is TRBD1 (6 bases). Trimming left V 5 bases short and J 0 bases short, with 14 bases between. This CDR3 region has 16 residues. Germline assignment: CDR1 LNHDA and CDR2 SQIVND (reference sequence). CDR3 region: CASSATGGSSYNEQFF. The DNA of the CDR3 is TGTGCCAGTAGTGCGACAGGTGGGAGCTCCTACAATGAGCAGTTCTTC.

This sequence joins TRBV7-9 and TRBJ2-7; D remains unclear. V lost 5 bases, J lost 3 bases, and 8 bases lay in between. Germline-derived CDR1 and CDR2 are SEHNR and FQNEAQ (reference sequence). The CDR3 loop spans 12 amino acids. DNA of the CDR3: TGTGCCAGCAGCCCGAACAGCTACGAGCAGTACTTC. It yields the protein CASSPNSYEQYF.

The chain joins TRBV19 to TRBJ2-7; TRBD2 is a possible D gene (5 bases). This CDR3 region has 12 residues. Per the germline V gene, CDR1 is LNHDA and CDR2 is SQIVND (reference sequence). Trimming left V 3 bases short and J 7 bases short, with 10 bases between. The DNA for the CDR3 is TGTGCCAGTAGTATTAAGCGCGGGGAGCAGTACTTC. The encoded protein is CASSIKRGEQYF.

The V and J genes are TRBV11-2 and TRBJ2-7; 8 bases are shared with TRBD1. Germline V lookup: CDR1 SGHAT, CDR2 FQNNGV. CDR3 length: 13 residues. V dropped 5 bases and J dropped 3; count of bases not matched to a gene: 3. This CDR3 reads CASSSGQGYEQYF. The CDR3 DNA sequence: TGTGCCAGCAGCAGCGGACAGGGCTACGAGCAGTACTTC. The full variable domain, its missing parts supplied by reference TRBV11-2 and TRBJ2-7, is EAGVAQSPRYKIIEKRQSVAFWCNPISGHATLYWYQQILGQGPKLLIQFQNNGVVDDSQLPKDRFSAERLKGVDSTLKIQPAKLEDSAVYLCASSSGQGYEQYFGPGTRLTVT.

The chain couples TRBV28 to TRBJ1-3; TRBD1 agrees at 9 bases. The V gene's germline CDR1 is MDHEN and CDR2 SYDVKM. The CDR3 has 13 amino acids. Trimming removed 8 bases from V and 4 bases from J; junction bases left unmatched: 3. The CDR3 DNA is TGTGCCAGCCGGACAGGGGCAGGAAACACCATATATTTT. Its translation: CASRTGAGNTIYF.

V gene TRBV7-2 combines with J gene TRBJ1-1; D remains ambiguous. CDR3 length: 15 residues. The germline V gene encodes CDR1 SGHTA and CDR2 FQGNSA. Trimming took off 1 base at V and 0 bases at J, with 9 bases between the two ends. The CDR3 sequence is CASSLVYSLNTEAFF. CDR3 sequence (DNA): TGTGCCAGCAGCTTAGTGTACAGTCTGAACACTGAAGCTTTCTTT.

The V and J genes are TRBV4-2 and TRBJ1-3; D may be TRBD1 (5 bases). The CDR3 is made up of 14 amino acids. Germline loops: CDR1 LGHNA, CDR2 YNFKEQ. Trimming left V 0 bases short and J 6 bases short, with 9 bases between. CDR3 bases: TGTGCCAGCAGCCAAGACAGGGAAATAAACACCATATATTTT. Protein: CASSQDREINTIYF.

V is TRBV4-2 and J is TRBJ2-7, with TRBD1 identical over 7 bases. Germline V gene data show CDR1 as LGHNA and CDR2 as YNFKEQ. V shed 0 bases and J 7 bases; nucleotides not matched to a gene: 6. CDR3 length: 14 amino acids. CDR3 nucleotides: TGTGCCAGCAGCCAAGATCAAACAGGGGAAGAGCAGTACTTC. Encoded protein: CASSQDQTGEEQYF.

This rearrangement joins TRBV19 to TRBJ2-1; 10 bases are shared with TRBD1. J gave up 0 bases and V 6 bases, and 11 bases lay outside the gene matches. Germline values: CDR1 LNHDA, CDR2 SQIVND (reference sequence). This CDR3 is 18 amino acids long. This chain's CDR3 is CASRTGTGVRGSYNEQFF. DNA for the CDR3: TGTGCCAGTAGGACCGGGACAGGGGTTCGGGGCTCCTACAATGAGCAGTTCTTC.

The rearrangement joins TRBV13 to TRBJ2-1; no firm D call. Germline V gives CDR1 PRHDT, CDR2 FYEKMQ (reference sequence). The CDR3 has 15 residues. V lost 0 bases, J lost 5 bases, and 11 bases lay in between. CDR3 sequence (DNA): TGTGCCAGCAGCTTAGGCGTTCTGAGTAACAATGAGCAGTTCTTC. Its protein is CASSLGVLSNNEQFF.

The genes are TRBV6-4 and TRBJ2-3; no definite D call. CDR1 and CDR2 from the germline V gene are MRHNA and SNTAGT. Trimming took 3 bases from V and 2 from J, leaving 12 bases between them. This CDR3 is built from 15 residues. The CDR3 region has the DNA TGTGCCAGCAGTGAAGACACAGCCTCCACAGATACGCAGTATTTT. Amino acids: CASSEDTASTDTQYF.

This CDR3 is CASSVVAHGTGLGYTF. CDR3 nucleotide sequence: TGTGCCAGCAGCGTAGTAGCGCACGGGACAGGGTTGGGCTACACCTTC. The gene calls are TRBV9 and TRBJ1-2; 9 bases match TRBD1. The CDR3 extends over 16 amino acids. V was clipped by 0 bases and J by 8 bases; unmatched bases: 11. Germline assignment: CDR1 SGDLS and CDR2 YYNGEE.

The chain employs TRBV25-1 and TRBJ2-6; D not resolved. CDR1 and CDR2 from the germline V gene are MGHDK and SYGVNS. The ends were cut back, 5 bases at V and 0 bases at J, with 8 bases in the middle. This CDR3 has 15 residues. The CDR3 nucleotides are TGTGCCAGCAGTATTAGGAGCTCTGGGGCCAACGTCCTGACTTTC. This sequence encodes CASSIRSSGANVLTF. Full variable domain (missing parts from reference TRBV25-1 and TRBJ2-6): EADIYQTPRYLVIGTGKKITLECSQTMGHDKMYWYQQDPGMELHLIHYSYGVNSTEKGDLSSESTVSRIRTEHFPLTLESARPSHTSQYLCASSIRSSGANVLTFGAGSRLTVL.

V usage is TRBV27 and J usage is TRBJ1-2, with TRBD1 identical over 9 bases. This CDR3 spans 13 amino acids. Germline-derived CDR1 and CDR2 are MNHEY and SMNVEV (reference sequence). V gave up 6 bases and J gave up 5 bases; unmatched junction bases: 4. The CDR3 DNA follows: TGTGCCAGCAGAAGGACAGGGGTTTATGGCTACACCTTC. The encoded protein is CASRRTGVYGYTF.

The V call is TRBV12-5, the J call TRBJ1-2; 8 bases are shared with TRBD1. The CDR3 runs to 16 residues. Germline CDR1 and CDR2: LGHNT and FRNRAP. The V gene end was trimmed by 1 base and the J gene end by 7 bases; junction bases not matched to a gene: 11. The chain's CDR3 is CASGLARDRSYVGYTF. Written as DNA, the CDR3 is TGTGCTAGTGGTTTGGCCCGGGACAGGTCGTATGTTGGCTACACCTTC.

The V gene is TRBV4-2, the J gene TRBJ2-7; tentatively, D is TRBD1 (5 bases). The CDR3 covers 17 residues. Germline V lookup: CDR1 LGHNA, CDR2 YNFKEQ. Trimming left V 0 bases short and J 5 bases short, with 20 bases between. The chain's CDR3 is CASSQDPDTSDPNEQYF. For the CDR3, the DNA is TGTGCCAGCAGCCAAGATCCGGACACCTCAGACCCCAACGAGCAGTACTTC.

This chain joins TRBV7-2 and TRBJ2-1; D may be TRBD1 (6 bases). This CDR3 is 14 amino acids long. Trimming took off 7 bases at V and 4 bases at J, with 14 bases between the two ends. CDR1 and CDR2 (germline): SGHTA, FQGNSA. For the CDR3, the DNA is TGTGCCAGCAATTTCCCAGGGGTGTACAATGAGCAGTTCTTC. Its translation is CASNFPGVYNEQFF.

This chain links TRBV6-5 with TRBJ1-5, with D unclear. This CDR3 region has 15 residues. Trimming shortened V by 2 bases and J by 2 bases, and 10 bases separated the two germline ends. Germline lookup yields CDR1 MNHEY and CDR2 SVGAGI. The CDR3 is CASSYAPRGNQPQHF. For the CDR3, the DNA is TGTGCCAGCAGTTACGCCCCGAGAGGCAATCAGCCCCAGCATTTT.

The chain recombines TRBV2 with TRBJ2-7, with D possibly being TRBD1 (6 bases). CDR3 length: 13 amino acids. Germline assignment: CDR1 SNHLY and CDR2 FYNNEI. Trimming took off 5 bases at V and 2 bases at J, with 10 bases between the two ends. CDR3 in DNA: TGTGCCAGCAGTAACAGGGATGCCTACGAGCAGTACTTC. Protein sequence: CASSNRDAYEQYF.

The V and J genes are TRBV29-1 and TRBJ2-1; 7 bases align to TRBD1. The J segment lost 7 bases and the V segment lost 6 bases, leaving 9 bases of the junction unmatched. CDR3 length equals 13 residues. The germline V gene has CDR1 SQVTM and CDR2 ANQGSEA. The DNA for the CDR3 is TGCAGCGTGAGACAGGGTGGGGTAAATGAGCAGTTCTTC. Translation gives CSVRQGGVNEQFF.

The table lists this clone with a few counts. The chain combines TRBV18 with TRBJ1-1, with TRBD1 as a possible D gene (6 bases). This CDR3 is built from 13 residues. The germline V and J ends were trimmed by 5 bases and 1 base, with 8 bases remaining between them. CDR1 is KGHSH and CDR2 is LQKENI in the germline V gene. DNA for the CDR3: TGTGCCAGCTCATCGGGACAGAACACTGAAGCTTTCTTT. Translated: CASSSGQNTEAFF.

V usage is TRBV6-1 and J usage is TRBJ2-7, with D possibly TRBD2 on 6 matching bases. The germline V gene encodes CDR1 MNHNS and CDR2 SASEGT. The length of the CDR3 is 16 residues. Trimming stripped 2 bases from V and 1 base from J, with 15 bases between. This CDR3 is CASSERWGVASYEQYF. In DNA, the CDR3 is TGTGCCAGCAGTGAAAGGTGGGGGGTAGCTTCCTACGAGCAGTACTTC.

As DNA, the CDR3 is TGTGCCAGCTCACCCCCCGCCGGGTACGAGCAGTACTTC. Amino acids: CASSPPAGYEQYF. V is TRBV18 and J is TRBJ2-7, with unresolved D. Germline V gene sequence: CDR1 KGHSH, CDR2 LQKENI. Trimming took 3 bases from V and 4 from J, leaving 10 bases between them. This CDR3 has 13 residues.

The gene calls are TRBV5-6 and TRBJ1-3, with TRBD1 matching over 8 bases. Germline CDR1 is SGHDT and CDR2 is YYEEEE. The CDR3 is made up of 17 amino acids. V lost 1 base and J lost 4; bases outside the gene matches: 10. The DNA of the CDR3 is TGTGCCAGCAGCTTGTGGCAGGGGGCAATGGTAGGAAACACCATATATTTT. Translation: CASSLWQGAMVGNTIYF.

This clone was seen just once. This sequence joins TRBV5-5 and TRBJ1-1; 8 bases agree with TRBD1. Germline V gene data show CDR1 as SGHKS and CDR2 as YYEKEE (reference sequence). V dropped 2 bases and J dropped 5; count of bases not matched to a gene: 8. This CDR3 is 15 amino acids long. CDR3 sequence reads: CASSLHRTGLTEAFF. DNA of the CDR3: TGTGCCAGCAGCTTACATAGGACAGGGTTAACTGAAGCTTTCTTT. The variable domain in full, with the rest retrieved from reference TRBV5-5 and TRBJ1-1, is DAGVTQSPTHLIKTRGQQVTLRCSPISGHKSVSWYQQVLGQGPQFIFQYYEKEERGRGNFPDRFSARQFPNYSSELNVNALLLGDSALYLCASSLHRTGLTEAFFGQGTRLTVV.

The chain couples TRBV19 to TRBJ1-2, with D possibly matching TRBD1 (5 bases). The CDR3 loop spans 14 amino acids. The germline V and J ends were trimmed by 5 bases and 5 bases, with 15 bases remaining between them. The V gene's germline CDR1 is LNHDA and CDR2 SQIVND (reference sequence). In DNA, the CDR3 is TGTGCCAGTAGTCCAGTCAGGGCACTTTATGGCTACACCTTC. It codes for CASSPVRALYGYTF.

This clone has a handful of counts. J is TRBJ1-1 and V is TRBV2; 11 bases align to TRBD1. The V gene end was trimmed by 6 bases and the J gene end by 8 bases; junction bases not matched to a gene: 5. CDR1 SNHLY and CDR2 FYNNEI come from the germline V gene. The length of the CDR3 is 13 residues. The CDR3 DNA reads TGTGCCAGCAGGCCCGGGACAGGGGGGGAAGCTTTCTTT. Its protein is CASRPGTGGEAFF.

The J gene is TRBJ1-5, the V gene TRBV28, with TRBD1 identical over 7 bases. The CDR3 is 17 amino acids. Germline CDR1 reads MDHEN; CDR2 reads SYDVKM. Trimming cost V 3 bases and J 1 base; bases outside gene matches: 9. The CDR3 nucleotides are TGTGCCAGCAGTTTCCCCCACAGGGGTATGAGCAATCAGCCCCAGCATTTT. This encodes CASSFPHRGMSNQPQHF.

The genes are TRBV25-1 and TRBJ1-2; maybe TRBD1 (6 bases). V was clipped by 4 bases and J by 4 bases, with 10 bases between them. This CDR3 comprises 13 residues. Germline assignment: CDR1 MGHDK and CDR2 SYGVNS. CDR3 protein: CASSAGHAYGYTF. The CDR3, as DNA: TGTGCCAGCAGTGCGGGACATGCCTATGGCTACACCTTC.

The V and J genes are TRBV19 and TRBJ2-7, with D maybe TRBD2 (7 bases). The CDR3 is made up of 14 amino acids. Trimming took off 2 bases at V and 6 bases at J, with 14 bases between the two ends. CDR1 is LNHDA and CDR2 is SQIVND in the germline V gene (reference sequence). The CDR3 sequence: CASSIPGGAREQYF. The CDR3 DNA sequence: TGTGCCAGTAGTATACCTGGGGGGGCTCGCGAGCAGTACTTC.